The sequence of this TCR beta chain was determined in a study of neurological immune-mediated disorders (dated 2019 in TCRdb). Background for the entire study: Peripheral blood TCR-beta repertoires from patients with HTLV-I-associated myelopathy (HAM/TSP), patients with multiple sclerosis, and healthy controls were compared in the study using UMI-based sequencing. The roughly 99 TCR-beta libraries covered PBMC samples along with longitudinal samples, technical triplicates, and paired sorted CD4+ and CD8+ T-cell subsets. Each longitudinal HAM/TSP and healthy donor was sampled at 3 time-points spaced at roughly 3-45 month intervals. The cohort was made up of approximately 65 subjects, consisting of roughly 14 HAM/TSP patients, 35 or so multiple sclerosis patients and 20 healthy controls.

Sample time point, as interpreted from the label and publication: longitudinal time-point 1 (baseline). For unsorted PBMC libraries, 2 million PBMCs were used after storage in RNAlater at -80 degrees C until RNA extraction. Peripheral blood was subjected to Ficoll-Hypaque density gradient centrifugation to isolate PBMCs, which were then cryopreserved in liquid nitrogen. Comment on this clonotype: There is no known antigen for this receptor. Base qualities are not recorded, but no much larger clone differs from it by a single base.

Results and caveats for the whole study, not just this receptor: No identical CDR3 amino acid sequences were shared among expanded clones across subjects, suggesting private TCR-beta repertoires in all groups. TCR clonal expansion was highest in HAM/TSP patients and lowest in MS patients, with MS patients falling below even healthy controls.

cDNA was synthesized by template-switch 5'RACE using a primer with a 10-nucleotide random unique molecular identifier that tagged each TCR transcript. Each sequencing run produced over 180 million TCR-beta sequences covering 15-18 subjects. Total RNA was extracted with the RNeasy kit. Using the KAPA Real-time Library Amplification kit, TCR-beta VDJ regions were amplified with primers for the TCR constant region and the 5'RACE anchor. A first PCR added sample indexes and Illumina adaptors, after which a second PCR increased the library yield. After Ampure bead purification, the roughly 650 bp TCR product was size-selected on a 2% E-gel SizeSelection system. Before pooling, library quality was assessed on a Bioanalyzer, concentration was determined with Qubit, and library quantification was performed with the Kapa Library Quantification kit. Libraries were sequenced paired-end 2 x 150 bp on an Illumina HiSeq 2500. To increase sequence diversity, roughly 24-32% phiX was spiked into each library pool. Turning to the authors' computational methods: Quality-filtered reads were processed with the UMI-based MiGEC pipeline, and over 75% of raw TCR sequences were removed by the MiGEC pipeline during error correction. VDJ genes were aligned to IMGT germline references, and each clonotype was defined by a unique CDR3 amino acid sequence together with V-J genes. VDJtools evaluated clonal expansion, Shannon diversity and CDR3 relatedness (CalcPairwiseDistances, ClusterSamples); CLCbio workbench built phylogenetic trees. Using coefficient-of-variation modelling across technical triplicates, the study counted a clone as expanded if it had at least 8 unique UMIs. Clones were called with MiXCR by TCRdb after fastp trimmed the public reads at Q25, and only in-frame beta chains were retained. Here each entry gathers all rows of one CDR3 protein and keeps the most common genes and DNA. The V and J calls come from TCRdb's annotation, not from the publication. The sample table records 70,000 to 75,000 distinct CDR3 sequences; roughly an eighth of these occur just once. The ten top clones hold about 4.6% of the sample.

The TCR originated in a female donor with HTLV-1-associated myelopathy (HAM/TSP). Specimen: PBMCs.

The CDR3 region has the sequence CASSYDPSGGYGRSGANVLTF. The nucleotides are TGTGCCAGCAGCTATGACCCCTCTGGGGGTTACGGTCGGTCTGGGGCCAACGTCCTGACTTTC. Recombination joined TRBV7-8 with TRBJ2-6; the D segment might be TRBD1 or TRBD2, since each matches 5 bases. The V end loses 4 bases and the J end loses 1 base, and a stretch of 26 bases separates them. Via the germline V gene, CDR1 is SGHVS and CDR2 FQNEAQ. Its CDR3 holds 21 amino acids, cysteine through phenylalanine. The CDR3 DNA has 63 bases and is translated from base 1.